In its sample, the clone carrying this TCR beta chain was seen a few times. The record originates from a study of blood T cell repertoires in COVID-19. V lost 2 bases and J lost 7, with 6 bases in between. CDR3 length: 12 amino acids. Germline CDR1 LNHDA, CDR2 SQIVND (reference sequence). The protocol was immunoSEQ multiplex PCR, while the TCRdb copy is restricted to in-frame clones and leaves out a portion. The sample includes around 250,000 clones, roughly 88% of them seen just once. The source material was PBMCs or T cells enriched from blood (not recorded which). This clonotype was sampled from a woman between 45 and 65 years old who had recovered from COVID-19. The rearrangement links TRBV19 to TRBJ1-5, with a weak D call TRBD1 (5 bases). The CDR3 sequence is CASSIKGQPQHF. In DNA, the CDR3 is TGTGCCAGTAGTATAAAGGGGCAGCCCCAGCATTTT. Together with reference TRBV19 and TRBJ1-5, the CDR3 gives the full variable domain: DGGITQSPKYLFRKEGQNVTLSCEQNLNHDAMYWYRQDPGQGLRLIYYSQIVNDFQKGDIAEGYSVSREKKESFPLTVTSAQKNPTAFYLCASSIKGQPQHFGDGTRLSIL.